This TCR beta chain is drawn from a study of CD8 T cells in Susac syndrome. The CDR3 spans 16 residues. With V trimmed by 7 bases and J by 12 bases, 20 bases remained unmatched. CDR1 is MNHEY and CDR2 is SVGEGT in the germline V gene. Reverse transcription of about 0.45 to 1 ug RNA was performed with random hexamers. One entry per CDR3 protein results from TCRdb running MiXCR on the immunoSEQ multiplex PCR reads. The repertoire holds around 71,000 distinct CDR3 sequences, around 93% seen once, with roughly 0.15% in the top ten. The specimen was CD4+ T cells from PBMCs. The clonotype was recovered from a human donor with Susac syndrome. The chain joins TRBV6-2 or TRBV6-3 to TRBJ2-1, with TRBD2 matching 8 bases. In DNA form, the CDR3 reads TGTGCCAGCACCACTACCGGGACTAGTGAGTTCTACCGGCAGTTCTTC. Translated: CASTTTGTSEFYRQFF.